This entry concerns a single T cell receptor beta chain. At one boundary the junction diverges from the germline segment, which might be a read error. Other DNA sequences in the same sample also yield this CDR3. The germline gives CDR1 MNHNS, CDR2 SASEGT. The CDR3 contains 19 residues. The method was immunoSEQ multiplex PCR; TCRdb's version includes in-frame clones alone and lacks a portion of them. In the table there are approximately 100,000 clones, roughly 92% of which are singletons. This sample was included in a study of control samples from healthy donors and cancer patients. The receptor's source is a human donor in good health. The donor label of this sample is uncertain. Sequences were obtained from blood. The rearrangement links TRBV6-1 to TRBJ2-4; maybe TRBD1 (5 bases). DNA for the CDR3: TGTGCCAGCAGTGAAGCTTTTATTGCGGCAGGGTTCGCCAAAAACATTCAGTACTTT. Protein: CASSEAFIAAGFAKNIQYF.